The present entry profiles one T cell receptor (beta chain) with its context. The data belong to a study of CD8+ T cells in alopecia areata. Sequencing used cDNA as its template, made by extracting RNA and reverse transcribing it. Assay: immunoSEQ multiplex PCR; the TCRdb copy retains only in-frame clones and omits some. The top ten clones hold roughly 4.8% of a sample with more than 100,000 clones, roughly 54% of them seen once. Germline CDR1 is SGHTA and CDR2 is FQGNSA. The CDR3 totals 17 residues. Trimming took off 5 bases at V and 4 bases at J, with 21 bases between the two ends. The sample in question was CD4+ T cells sorted from blood, obtained at week 0. The chain employs TRBV7-2 and TRBJ2-1, with D tentatively TRBD2 (5 bases). The sequence derives from a human donor with alopecia areata. CDR3 bases: TGTGCCAGCAGCCCCTCCGTTGGAAGCGGAGTTTACAATGAGCAGTTCTTC. Translated, it gives CASSPSVGSGVYNEQFF. Complete variable domain (other parts from reference TRBV7-2 and TRBJ2-1): GAGVSQSPSNKVTEKGKDVELRCDPISGHTALYWYRQSLGQGLEFLIYFQGNSAPDKSGLPSDRFSAERTGGSVSTLTIQRTQQEDSAVYLCASSPSVGSGVYNEQFFGPGTRLTVL.